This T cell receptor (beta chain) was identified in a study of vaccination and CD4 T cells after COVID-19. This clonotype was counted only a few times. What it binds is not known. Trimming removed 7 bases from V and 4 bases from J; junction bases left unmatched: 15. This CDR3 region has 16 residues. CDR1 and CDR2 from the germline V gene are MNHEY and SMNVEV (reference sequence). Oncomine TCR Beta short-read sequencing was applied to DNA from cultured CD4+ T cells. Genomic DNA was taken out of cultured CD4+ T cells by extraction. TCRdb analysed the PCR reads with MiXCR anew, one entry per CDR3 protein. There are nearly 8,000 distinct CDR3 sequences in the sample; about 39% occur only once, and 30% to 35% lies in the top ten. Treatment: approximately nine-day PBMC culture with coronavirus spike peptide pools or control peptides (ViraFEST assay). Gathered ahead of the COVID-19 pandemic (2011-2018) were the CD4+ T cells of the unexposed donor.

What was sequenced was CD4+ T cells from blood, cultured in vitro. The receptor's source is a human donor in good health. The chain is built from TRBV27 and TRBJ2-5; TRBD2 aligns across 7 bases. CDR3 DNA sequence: TGTGCCAGCACATTGAAAGGGAGGGCCTTTTTAGAGACCCAGTACTTC. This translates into CASTLKGRAFLETQYF.